This is a list of T cell receptor beta chains from one sample in a study of response to subunit inactivated influenza vaccine. MiXCR, applied by TCRdb to the RT-PCR reads, yields one record per CDR3 protein. The sample has roughly 180,000 distinct CDR3 sequences, nearly 9.5% seen once; the top ten hold 9.5% to 13%. Sequencing used non-naive T cells sorted from PBMCs, obtained on the day of vaccination. The receptor set was obtained from a middle-aged man who received an inactivated influenza vaccine. Both conserved end residues are part of each CDR3. A D gene is named only where the DNA matches it firmly. Clone sizes are given selectively: once, few, many, or a class where the clone is expanded.

size,J,V,D,DNA,CDR3
few,TRBJ1-1,TRBV4-1,TRBD1,TGCGCCAGCAGCCAACCCGGACAGGGTTCGACTGAAGCTTTCTTT,CASSQPGQGSTEAFF
-,TRBJ2-3,TRBV27,-,TGTGCCAGCAAAAACCTTCAGGCAACAGATACGCAGTATTTT,CASKNLQATDTQYF
-,TRBJ2-1,TRBV6-2/TRBV6-3,TRBD1,TGTGCCAGCAGTTGGGGACAGGGGGGCTACAATGAGCAGTTCTTC,CASSWGQGGYNEQFF
many,TRBJ2-5,TRBV11-2,-,TGTGCCAGCAGCTTGGGGCCAGCGGGCCAAGAGACCCAGTACTTC,CASSLGPAGQETQYF
few,TRBJ1-1,TRBV28,TRBD1,TGTGCCAGCAGGGACAGGGTGGGAGCGGACACTGAAGCTTTCTTT,CASRDRVGADTEAFF
-,TRBJ2-7,TRBV6-1,-,TGTGCCAGCCACCAGACTGGACTCTCCTACGAGCAGTACTTC,CASHQTGLSYEQYF
few,TRBJ2-3,TRBV5-6,-,TGTGCCAGCAGCTTACGGTCTTCCCCGCAGTATTTT,CASSLRSSPQYF
medium-sized,TRBJ1-1,TRBV5-1,-,TGCGCCAGCAGCCCGGGTGGTCAGAACACTGAAGCTTTCTTT,CASSPGGQNTEAFF
few,TRBJ2-1,TRBV20-1,TRBD2,TGCAGTGCTAGCGGGGGGACTAGTCCCCTCAATGAGCAGTTCTTC,CSASGGTSPLNEQFF
many,TRBJ2-1,TRBV20-1,TRBD2,TGCAGTGCTAGAGAGGGACTAGCGGTCTCCTACAATGAGCAGTTCTTC,CSAREGLAVSYNEQFF
many,TRBJ2-7,TRBV12-3/TRBV12-4,TRBD2,TGTGCCAGCAGTTTTCGAAGCGGGACTAGCGGAACCTACGAGCAGTACTTC,CASSFRSGTSGTYEQYF
many,TRBJ2-3,TRBV7-9,TRBD1,TGTGCCAGCAGCTCGGACAGGGGAACAGATACGCAGTATTTT,CASSSDRGTDTQYF
many,TRBJ1-2,TRBV5-1,TRBD1,TGCGCCAGCAGCCCCGGGACAGCCTCTACTAACTATGGCTACACCTTC,CASSPGTASTNYGYTF
-,TRBJ2-1,TRBV6-2/TRBV6-3,TRBD2,TGTGCCAGCAGTTACTCACTAGCGCGTCTTGTCAATGAGCAGTTCTTC,CASSYSLARLVNEQFF
many,TRBJ1-2,TRBV30,TRBD1,TGTGCCTGGATCCCGCAGGGGGGGCGATCTGGCTACACCTTC,CAWIPQGGRSGYTF
few,TRBJ2-7,TRBV29-1,TRBD1,TGCAGCGTGAGACAGGGGGCTTACGAGCAGTACTTC,CSVRQGAYEQYF
-,TRBJ2-1,TRBV20-1,TRBD2,TGCAGTGCTAGAGGCTACATAACGGGGGGGGAAAATGAGCAGTTCTTC,CSARGYITGGENEQFF
-,TRBJ2-3,TRBV20-1,-,TGCAGTGCTGGCAATTTTAAGTTGTCAGATACGCAGTATTTT,CSAGNFKLSDTQYF
few,TRBJ2-5,TRBV30,-,TGTGCCTGGAGTGCTGGGAGCAGAAGTGGGACCCAGTACTTC,CAWSAGSRSGTQYF
many,TRBJ2-5,TRBV5-1,-,TGCGCCAGCACGATTAGCGGTTTCCAAGAGACCCAGTACTTC,CASTISGFQETQYF
few,TRBJ1-2,TRBV7-3,-,TGTGCCAGCAGCTTGGGAGGGGGGCCCTACTATGGCTACACCTTC,CASSLGGGPYYGYTF
few,TRBJ2-1,TRBV7-6,TRBD2,TGTGCCAGCAGCAATTCTGCGGGAGGGCTCAATGAGCAGTTCTTC,CASSNSAGGLNEQFF
-,TRBJ1-6,TRBV2,-,TGTGCCAGCATGTCCGGGGTAAATTCACCCCTCCACTTT,CASMSGVNSPLHF
many,TRBJ2-1,TRBV29-1,-,TGCAGCGTTGCCAGGTGGGACCTAGGCAATGAGCAGTTCTTC,CSVARWDLGNEQFF
many,TRBJ2-3,TRBV5-1,-,TGCGCCAGCAGCTTGAGTGGCAAAAGTTCAGATACGCAGTATTTT,CASSLSGKSSDTQYF
many,TRBJ2-7,TRBV2,-,TGTGCCAGCAGCCTGCGGACCGTGACTGATGGGTACGAGCAGTACTTC,CASSLRTVTDGYEQYF
-,TRBJ1-1,TRBV3-1,-,TGTGCCAGCAGCCAAAGGGGGACTGAAGCTTTCTTT,CASSQRGTEAFF
few,TRBJ2-5,TRBV6-1,TRBD2,TGTGCCAGCAGTGCGCCGGGACTAGCGGTAGGGGGGGAGACCCAGTACTTC,CASSAPGLAVGGETQYF
many,TRBJ2-5,TRBV20-1,-,TGCAGTGCTAGTGTGGAGGGCGAGACCCAGTACTTC,CSASVEGETQYF
few,TRBJ1-6,TRBV2,-,TGTGCCAGCTGTCGCTGGTCCTATAATTCACCCCTCCACTTT,CASCRWSYNSPLHF
few,TRBJ1-2,TRBV6-2/TRBV6-3,-,TGTGCCAGCAGTTACGCCGACAGGACTAACTATGGCTACACCTTC,CASSYADRTNYGYTF
-,TRBJ2-5,TRBV5-6,-,TGTGCCAGCAGCTTGGGCTTTATCGAACAAGAGACCCAGTACTTC,CASSLGFIEQETQYF
many,TRBJ1-3,TRBV15,-,TGTGCCACCAGCAGAGAAGGGGGGGGCTCTGGAAACACCATATATTTT,CATSREGGGSGNTIYF
-,TRBJ2-7,TRBV4-3,TRBD1,TGCGCCAGCAGCCAAAATACTCGGACAGGTGCTGGGCAGTACTTC,CASSQNTRTGAGQYF
many,TRBJ2-1,TRBV5-1,TRBD2,TGCGCCAGCAGCCCCATGGTGGCGGGAGGGGGGAATGAGCAGTTCTTC,CASSPMVAGGGNEQFF
many,TRBJ2-1,TRBV20-1,-,TGCAGTGCTAGACCTACAGGGACTGAGCAGTTCTTC,CSARPTGTEQFF
few,TRBJ2-1,TRBV28,-,TGTGCCAGCAGTTTATTAGCGGTCGGGGGAGATGAGCAGTTCTTC,CASSLLAVGGDEQFF
many,TRBJ1-1,TRBV6-2/TRBV6-3,-,TGTGCCAGCAGTAAAACAGAGATGAACACTGAAGCTTTCTTT,CASSKTEMNTEAFF
-,TRBJ1-2,TRBV6-1,-,TGTGCCACCAAGGATGGGAGTAGGGCTAACTATGGCTACACCTTC,CATKDGSRANYGYTF
few,TRBJ2-1,TRBV5-6,TRBD2,TGTGCCAGCAGCCGGCTAGCGGGGGCCAATGAGCAGTTCTTC,CASSRLAGANEQFF
-,TRBJ2-7,TRBV5-1,TRBD2,TGCGCCAGCAGCTTGGAACTAGCGCCGGTCTACGAGCAGTACTTC,CASSLELAPVYEQYF
many,TRBJ1-5,TRBV7-9,-,TGTGCCAGCAGCTTGAGTACTAACAATCAGCCCCAGCATTTT,CASSLSTNNQPQHF
many,TRBJ1-4,TRBV4-3,-,TGCGCCAGCGGAGACAGACATACAGGGACTAATGAAAAACTGTTTTTT,CASGDRHTGTNEKLFF
few,TRBJ2-7,TRBV6-1,-,TGTGCCAGCAGCACACAGGTTAACTCCTACGAGCAGTACTTC,CASSTQVNSYEQYF
-,TRBJ2-5,TRBV11-1,TRBD2,TGTGCCAGCAGCCCGCACTGGGTAGCGGGGGAAGAGACCCAGTACTTC,CASSPHWVAGEETQYF
few,TRBJ2-7,TRBV6-5,TRBD1,TGTGCCAGCAGTTACTCTTACACAGGGGGCTGGAACGAGCAGTACTTC,CASSYSYTGGWNEQYF
few,TRBJ2-1,TRBV20-1,TRBD2,TGCAGTGCCTCGGGACTAGCGGGGACCTACAATGAGCAGTTCTTC,CSASGLAGTYNEQFF
-,TRBJ2-5,TRBV6-2/TRBV6-3,TRBD1,TGTGCCAGCGCCCAGGACAGGGGCTACCTGGAGACCCAGTACTTC,CASAQDRGYLETQYF
many,TRBJ2-1,TRBV7-6,-,TGTGCCAGCAGCCCCGGGCACGATTACAATGAGCAGTTCTTC,CASSPGHDYNEQFF